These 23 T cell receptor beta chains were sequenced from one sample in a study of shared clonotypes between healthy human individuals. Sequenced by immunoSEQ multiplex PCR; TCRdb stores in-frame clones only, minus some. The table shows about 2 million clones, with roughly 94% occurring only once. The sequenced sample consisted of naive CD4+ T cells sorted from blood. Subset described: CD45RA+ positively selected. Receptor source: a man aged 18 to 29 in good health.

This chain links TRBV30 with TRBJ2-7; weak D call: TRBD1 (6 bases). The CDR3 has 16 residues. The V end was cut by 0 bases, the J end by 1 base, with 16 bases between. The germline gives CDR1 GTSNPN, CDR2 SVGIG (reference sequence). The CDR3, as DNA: TGTGCCTGGAGTGTACTCCCTATCGGGACATCCTACGAGCAGTACTTC. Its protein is CAWSVLPIGTSYEQYF.

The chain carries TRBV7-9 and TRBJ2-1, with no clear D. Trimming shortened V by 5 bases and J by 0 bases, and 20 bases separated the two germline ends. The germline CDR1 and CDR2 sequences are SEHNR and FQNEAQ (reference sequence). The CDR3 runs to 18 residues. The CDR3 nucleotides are TGTGCCAGCAGCAAAAGACTCTTGGGCCCGAGCTCCTACAATGAGCAGTTCTTC. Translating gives CASSKRLLGPSSYNEQFF.

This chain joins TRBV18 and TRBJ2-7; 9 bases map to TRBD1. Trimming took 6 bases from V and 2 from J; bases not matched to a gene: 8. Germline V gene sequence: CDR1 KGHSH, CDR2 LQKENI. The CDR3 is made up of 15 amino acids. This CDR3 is CASSLTGTGTYEQYF. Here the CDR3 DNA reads TGTGCCAGCTCCCTCACCGGGACAGGGACCTACGAGCAGTACTTC.

The CDR3 here is CAISYRGPEDEKLFF. The CDR3 DNA reads as TGTGCCATCAGCTACAGGGGCCCGGAGGATGAAAAACTGTTTTTT. J is TRBJ1-4 and V is TRBV10-3; TRBD1 matches at 7 bases. V lost 6 bases and J lost 6; bases outside the gene matches: 10. Germline V gives CDR1 ENHRY, CDR2 SYGVKD. The CDR3 sequence is 15 residues long.

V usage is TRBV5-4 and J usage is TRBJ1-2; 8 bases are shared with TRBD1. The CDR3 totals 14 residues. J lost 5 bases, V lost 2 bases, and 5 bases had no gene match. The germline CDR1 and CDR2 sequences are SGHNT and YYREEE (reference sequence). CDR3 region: CASSFGTGGYGYTF. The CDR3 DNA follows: TGTGCCAGCAGCTTTGGGACAGGAGGATATGGCTACACCTTC.

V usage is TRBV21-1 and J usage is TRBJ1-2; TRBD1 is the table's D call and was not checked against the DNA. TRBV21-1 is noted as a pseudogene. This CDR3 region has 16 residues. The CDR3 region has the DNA TGTGCCAGCAGCGAATTTCGACAGGGGTTTAACTATGGCTACACCTTC. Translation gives CASSEFRQGFNYGYTF.

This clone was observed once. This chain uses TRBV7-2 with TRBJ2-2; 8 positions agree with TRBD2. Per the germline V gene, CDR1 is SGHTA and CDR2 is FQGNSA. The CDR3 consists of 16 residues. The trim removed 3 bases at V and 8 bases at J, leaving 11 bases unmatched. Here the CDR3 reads CASSLVSGGPRGELFF. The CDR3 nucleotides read TGTGCCAGCAGCTTGGTCAGCGGGGGCCCAAGGGGGGAGCTGTTTTTT.

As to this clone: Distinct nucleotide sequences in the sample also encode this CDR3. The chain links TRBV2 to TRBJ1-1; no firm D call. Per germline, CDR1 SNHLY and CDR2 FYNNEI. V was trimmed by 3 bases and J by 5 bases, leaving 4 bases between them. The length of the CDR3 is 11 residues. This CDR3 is CASSDRTEAFF. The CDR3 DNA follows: TGTGCCAGCAGTGATAGGACTGAAGCTTTCTTT. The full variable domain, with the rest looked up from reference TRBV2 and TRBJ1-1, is EPEVTQTPSHQVTQMGQEVILRCVPISNHLYFYWYRQILGQKVEFLVSFYNNEISEKSEIFDDQFSVERPDGSNFTLKIRSTKLEDSAMYFCASSDRTEAFFGQGTRLTVV.

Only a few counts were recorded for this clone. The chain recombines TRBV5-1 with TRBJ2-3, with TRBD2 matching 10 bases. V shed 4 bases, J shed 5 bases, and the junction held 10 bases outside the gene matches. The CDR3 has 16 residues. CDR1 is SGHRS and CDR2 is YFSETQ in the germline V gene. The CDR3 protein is CASSIGLAGAVDTQYF. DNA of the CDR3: TGCGCCAGCAGCATTGGCCTAGCGGGAGCCGTAGATACGCAGTATTTT.

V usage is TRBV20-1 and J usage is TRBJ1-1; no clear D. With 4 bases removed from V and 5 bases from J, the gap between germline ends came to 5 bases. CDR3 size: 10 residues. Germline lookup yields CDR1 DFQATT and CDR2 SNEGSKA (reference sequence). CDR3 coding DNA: TGCAGTGCTAAAAAGACTGAAGCTTTCTTT. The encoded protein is CSAKKTEAFF.

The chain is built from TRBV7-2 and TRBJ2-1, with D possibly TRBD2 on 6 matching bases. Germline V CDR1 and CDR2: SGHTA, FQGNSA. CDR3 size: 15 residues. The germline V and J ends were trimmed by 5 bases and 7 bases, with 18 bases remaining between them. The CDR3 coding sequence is TGTGCCAGCAGCCGATTTGTCGGAGGGCCGAATGAGCAGTTCTTC. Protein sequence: CASSRFVGGPNEQFF.

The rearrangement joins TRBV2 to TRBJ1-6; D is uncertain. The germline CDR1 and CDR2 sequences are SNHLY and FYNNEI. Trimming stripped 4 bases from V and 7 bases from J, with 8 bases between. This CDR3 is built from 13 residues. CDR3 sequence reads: CASSGVGNSPLHF. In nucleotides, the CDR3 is TGTGCCAGCAGTGGTGTAGGCAATTCACCCCTCCACTTT.

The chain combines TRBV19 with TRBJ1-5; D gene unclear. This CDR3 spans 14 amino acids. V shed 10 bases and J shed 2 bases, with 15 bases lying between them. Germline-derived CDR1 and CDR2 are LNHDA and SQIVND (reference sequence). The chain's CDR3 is CATQVLEGNQPQHF. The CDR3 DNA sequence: TGTGCCACCCAGGTCTTAGAGGGCAATCAGCCCCAGCATTTT.

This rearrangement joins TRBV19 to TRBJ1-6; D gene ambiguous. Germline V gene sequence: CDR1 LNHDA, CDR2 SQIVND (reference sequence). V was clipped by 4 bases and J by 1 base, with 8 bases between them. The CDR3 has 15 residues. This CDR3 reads CASSNRESYNSPLHF. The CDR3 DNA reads TGTGCCAGTAGTAACAGAGAATCCTATAATTCACCCCTCCACTTT.

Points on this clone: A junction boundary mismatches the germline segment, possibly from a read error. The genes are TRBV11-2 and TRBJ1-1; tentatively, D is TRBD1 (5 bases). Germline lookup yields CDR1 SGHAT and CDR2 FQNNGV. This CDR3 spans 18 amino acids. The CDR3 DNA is TGTGCCAGCAGCCTAGACAACGGACCCGGCAGAGGGGACACTGAAGCTTTCTTT. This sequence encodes CASSLDNGPGRGDTEAFF.

The CDR3 region has the DNA TGTGCCAGCAGGGGACTAGCGGGGGGCGTTAAAGAGACCCAGTACTTC. Its translation: CASRGLAGGVKETQYF. V and J are TRBV2 and TRBJ2-5; 15 nucleotides align to TRBD2. After removal of 6 bases from V and 3 bases from J, the junction contained 5 bases not matched to a gene. This CDR3 comprises 16 residues. The germline CDR1 and CDR2 sequences are SNHLY and FYNNEI.

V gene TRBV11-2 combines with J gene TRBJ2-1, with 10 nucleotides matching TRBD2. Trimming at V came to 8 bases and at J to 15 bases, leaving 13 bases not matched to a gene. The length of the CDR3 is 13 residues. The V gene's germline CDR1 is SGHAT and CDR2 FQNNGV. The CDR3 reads CASRTLAGGRGFF. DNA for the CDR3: TGTGCCAGCCGGACTTTAGCGGGAGGTCGGGGGTTCTTC.

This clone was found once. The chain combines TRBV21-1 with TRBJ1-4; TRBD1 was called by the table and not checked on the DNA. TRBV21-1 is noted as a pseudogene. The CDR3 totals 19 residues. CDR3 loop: CASSQKIGTGVPTNEKLFF. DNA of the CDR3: TGTGCCAGCAGTCAAAAAATTGGGACAGGGGTCCCAACTAATGAAAAACTGTTTTTT.

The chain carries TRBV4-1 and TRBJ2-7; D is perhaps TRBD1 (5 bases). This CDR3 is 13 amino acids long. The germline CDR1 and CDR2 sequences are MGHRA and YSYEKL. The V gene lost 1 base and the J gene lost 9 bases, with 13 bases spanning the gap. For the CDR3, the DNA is TGCGCCAGCAGCCAAGTAACAGGAAGGGGGCAGTACTTC. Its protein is CASSQVTGRGQYF.

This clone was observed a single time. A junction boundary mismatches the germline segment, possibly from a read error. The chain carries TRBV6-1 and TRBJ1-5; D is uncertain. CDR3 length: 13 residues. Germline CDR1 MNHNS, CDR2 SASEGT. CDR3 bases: TGTGCCAGCAGTGAAAGGGAGAATCGGCCCCAGCATTTT. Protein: CASSERENRPQHF.

The CDR3 region is CASRDTGNYGYTF. As DNA, the CDR3 is TGTGCCAGCAGAGATACAGGTAACTATGGCTACACCTTC. J is TRBJ1-2 and V is TRBV5-4; a possible D gene is TRBD1 (5 bases). In germline, CDR1 is SGHNT, CDR2 YYREEE (reference sequence). Between the trimmed V and J ends, which lost 5 bases and 1 base, there was a span of 9 bases. The CDR3 has 13 amino acids.

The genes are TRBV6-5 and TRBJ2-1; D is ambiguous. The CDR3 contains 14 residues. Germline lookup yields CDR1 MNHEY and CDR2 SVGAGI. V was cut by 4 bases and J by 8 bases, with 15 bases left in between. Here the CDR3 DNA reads TGTGCCAGCAGTTCACTCGTTCGTGGGGATGAGCAGTTCTTC. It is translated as CASSSLVRGDEQFF.

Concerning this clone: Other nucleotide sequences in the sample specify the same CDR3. For the CDR3, the DNA is TGTGCCAGCAGCTTAGACAGAAATCAGCCCCAGCATTTT. Translated, it gives CASSLDRNQPQHF. The J gene is TRBJ1-5, the V gene TRBV7-3; D is possibly TRBD1 (5 bases). The CDR3 spans 13 residues. V was clipped by 2 bases and J by 4 bases, with 6 bases between them. Germline-derived CDR1 and CDR2 are SGHTA and FQGTGA.